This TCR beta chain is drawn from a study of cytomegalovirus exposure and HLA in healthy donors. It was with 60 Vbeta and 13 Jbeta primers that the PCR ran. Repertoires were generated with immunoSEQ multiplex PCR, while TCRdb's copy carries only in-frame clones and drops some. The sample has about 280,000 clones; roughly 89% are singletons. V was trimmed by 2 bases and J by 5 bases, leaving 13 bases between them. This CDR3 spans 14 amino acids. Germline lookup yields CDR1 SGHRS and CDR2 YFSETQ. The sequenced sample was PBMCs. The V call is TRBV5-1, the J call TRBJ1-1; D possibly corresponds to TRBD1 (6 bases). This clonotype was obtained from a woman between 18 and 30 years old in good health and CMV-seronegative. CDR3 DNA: TGCGCCAGCAGCTTCGAGGGGGTAAGAACTGAAGCTTTCTTT. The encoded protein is CASSFEGVRTEAFF.